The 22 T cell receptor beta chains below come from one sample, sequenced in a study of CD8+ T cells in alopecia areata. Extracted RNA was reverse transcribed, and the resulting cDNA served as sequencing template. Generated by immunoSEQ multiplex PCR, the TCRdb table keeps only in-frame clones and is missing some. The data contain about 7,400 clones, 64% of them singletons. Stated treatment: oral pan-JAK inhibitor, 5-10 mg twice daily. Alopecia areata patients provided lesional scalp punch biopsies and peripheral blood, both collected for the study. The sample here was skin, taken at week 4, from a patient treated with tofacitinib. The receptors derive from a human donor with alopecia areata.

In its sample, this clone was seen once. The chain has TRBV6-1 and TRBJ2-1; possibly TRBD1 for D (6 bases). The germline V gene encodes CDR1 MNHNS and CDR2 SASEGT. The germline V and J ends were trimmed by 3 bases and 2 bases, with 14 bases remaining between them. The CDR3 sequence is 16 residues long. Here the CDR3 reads CASSDRGRYPYNEQFF. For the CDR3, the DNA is TGTGCCAGCAGTGACAGGGGTCGGTATCCCTACAATGAGCAGTTCTTC.

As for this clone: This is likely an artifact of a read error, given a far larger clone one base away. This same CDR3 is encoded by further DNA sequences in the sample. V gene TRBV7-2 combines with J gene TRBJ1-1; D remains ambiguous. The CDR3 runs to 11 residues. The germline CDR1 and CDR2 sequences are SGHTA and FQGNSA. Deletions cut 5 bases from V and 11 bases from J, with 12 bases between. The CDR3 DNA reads TGTGCCAGCAGCAGAAGCGGTGAGGCTTTCTTT. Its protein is CASSRSGEAFF.

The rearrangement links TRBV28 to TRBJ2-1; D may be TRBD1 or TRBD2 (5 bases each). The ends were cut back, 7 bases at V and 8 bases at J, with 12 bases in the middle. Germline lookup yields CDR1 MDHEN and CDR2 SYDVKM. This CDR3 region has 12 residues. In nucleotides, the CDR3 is TGTGCCAGCACCATCAGGGACCATGAGCAGTTCTTC. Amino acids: CASTIRDHEQFF.

DNA for the CDR3: TGTGCCAGCAGCGAACCCACCGGGACGGATGTCTATGGCTACACCTTC. It yields the protein CASSEPTGTDVYGYTF. The chain joins TRBV4-2 to TRBJ1-2, with D perhaps matching TRBD1 (5 bases). CDR3 size: 16 residues. Trimming took 5 bases from V and 4 from J, leaving 20 bases between them. Germline CDR1 reads LGHNA; CDR2 reads YNFKEQ.

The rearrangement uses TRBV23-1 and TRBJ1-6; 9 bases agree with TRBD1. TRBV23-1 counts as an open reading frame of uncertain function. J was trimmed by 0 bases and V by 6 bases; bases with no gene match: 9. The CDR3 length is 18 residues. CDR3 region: CASSLLGQGSSYNSPLHF. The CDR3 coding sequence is TGCGCCAGCAGCCTCCTCGGACAGGGGAGCTCCTATAATTCACCCCTCCACTTT.

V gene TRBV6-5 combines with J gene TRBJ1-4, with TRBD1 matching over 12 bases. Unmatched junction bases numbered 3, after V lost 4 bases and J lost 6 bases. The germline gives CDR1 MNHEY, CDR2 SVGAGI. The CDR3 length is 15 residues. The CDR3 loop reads CASSSWDRGHEKLFF. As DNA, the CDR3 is TGTGCCAGCAGTTCCTGGGACAGGGGGCATGAAAAACTGTTTTTT.

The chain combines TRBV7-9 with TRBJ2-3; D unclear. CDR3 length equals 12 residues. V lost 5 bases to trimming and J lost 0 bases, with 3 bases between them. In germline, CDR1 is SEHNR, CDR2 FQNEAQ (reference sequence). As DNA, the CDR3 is TGTGCCAGCAGCCAAAGCACAGATACGCAGTATTTT. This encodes CASSQSTDTQYF.

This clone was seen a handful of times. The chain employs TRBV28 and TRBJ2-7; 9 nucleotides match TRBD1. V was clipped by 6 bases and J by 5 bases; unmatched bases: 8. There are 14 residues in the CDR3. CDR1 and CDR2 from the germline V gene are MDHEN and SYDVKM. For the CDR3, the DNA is TGTGCCAGCAGGAGCACCGGGACAGGGCACGAGCAGTACTTC. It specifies CASRSTGTGHEQYF.

CDR3 protein: CASELESHGYTF. In nucleotides, the CDR3 is TGTGCCTCTGAACTAGAATCGCACGGCTACACCTTC. This rearrangement joins TRBV30 to TRBJ1-2; D is unclear. Trimming left V 7 bases short and J 8 bases short, with 17 bases between. The CDR3 has 12 amino acids. In germline, CDR1 is GTSNPN, CDR2 SVGIG (reference sequence).

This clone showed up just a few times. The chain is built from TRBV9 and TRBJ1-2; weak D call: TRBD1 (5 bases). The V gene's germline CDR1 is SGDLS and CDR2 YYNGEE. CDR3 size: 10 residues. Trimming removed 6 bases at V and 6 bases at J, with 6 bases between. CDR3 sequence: CASKGDGYTF. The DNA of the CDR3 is TGTGCCAGCAAAGGGGATGGCTACACCTTC.

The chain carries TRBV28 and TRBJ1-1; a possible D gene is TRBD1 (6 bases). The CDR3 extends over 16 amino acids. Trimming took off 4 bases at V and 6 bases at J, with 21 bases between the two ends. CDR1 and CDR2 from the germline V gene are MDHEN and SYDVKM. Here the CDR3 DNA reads TGTGCCAGCAGTTCCGGGGGGCCGCGCGGTTTTCCTGAAGCTTTCTTT. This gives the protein CASSSGGPRGFPEAFF.

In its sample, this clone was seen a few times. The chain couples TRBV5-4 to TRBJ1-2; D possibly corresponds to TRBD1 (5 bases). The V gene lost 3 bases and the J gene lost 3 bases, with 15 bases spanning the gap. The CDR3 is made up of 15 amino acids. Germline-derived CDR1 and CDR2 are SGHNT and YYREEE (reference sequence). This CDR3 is CASSSQSWGDYGYTF. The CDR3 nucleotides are TGTGCCAGCAGCTCACAGTCCTGGGGCGACTATGGCTACACCTTC.

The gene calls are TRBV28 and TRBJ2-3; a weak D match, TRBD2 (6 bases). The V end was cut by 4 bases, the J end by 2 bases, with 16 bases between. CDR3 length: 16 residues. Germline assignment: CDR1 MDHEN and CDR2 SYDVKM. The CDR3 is CASSWDAGWDTDTQYF. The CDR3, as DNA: TGTGCCAGCAGTTGGGATGCGGGATGGGACACAGATACGCAGTATTTT.

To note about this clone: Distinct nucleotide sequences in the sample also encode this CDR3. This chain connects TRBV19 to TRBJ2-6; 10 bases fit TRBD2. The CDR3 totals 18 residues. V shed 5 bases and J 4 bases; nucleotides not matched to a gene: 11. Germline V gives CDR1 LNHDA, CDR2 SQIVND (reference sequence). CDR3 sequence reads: CASSPPSGGLTGANVLTF. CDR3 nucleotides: TGTGCCAGTAGTCCGCCTAGCGGGGGACTTACCGGGGCCAACGTCCTGACTTTC.

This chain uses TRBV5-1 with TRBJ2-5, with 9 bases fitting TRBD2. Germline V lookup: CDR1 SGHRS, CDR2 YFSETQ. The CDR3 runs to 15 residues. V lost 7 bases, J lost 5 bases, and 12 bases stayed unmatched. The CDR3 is CASSGGGSGGETQYF. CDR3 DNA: TGCGCCAGCTCGGGCGGGGGTAGCGGGGGTGAGACCCAGTACTTC.

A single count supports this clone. CDR3 loop: CASSPEGDYIRELFF. CDR3 nucleotides: TGTGCCAGCAGCCCGGAAGGGGACTATATCCGGGAGCTGTTTTTT. V and J are TRBV5-4 and TRBJ2-2; 7 positions match TRBD2. V shed 4 bases and J 9 bases; nucleotides not matched to a gene: 12. The CDR3 is 15 amino acids. CDR1 is SGHNT and CDR2 is YYREEE in the germline V gene (reference sequence).

As DNA, the CDR3 is TGTGCCAGCAGCAAAGCGGACCTGTTTTTT. Amino acids: CASSKADLFF. The chain combines TRBV21-1 with TRBJ1-4. TRBV21-1 corresponds to a pseudogene. The CDR3 is 10 residues long.

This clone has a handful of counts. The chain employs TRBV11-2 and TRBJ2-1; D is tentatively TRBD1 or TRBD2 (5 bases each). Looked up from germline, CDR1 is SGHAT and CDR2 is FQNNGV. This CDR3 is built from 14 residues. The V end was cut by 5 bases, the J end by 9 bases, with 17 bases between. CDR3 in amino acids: CASSLVGPGSEQFF. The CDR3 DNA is TGTGCCAGCAGCCTAGTGGGGCCTGGGAGTGAGCAGTTCTTC.

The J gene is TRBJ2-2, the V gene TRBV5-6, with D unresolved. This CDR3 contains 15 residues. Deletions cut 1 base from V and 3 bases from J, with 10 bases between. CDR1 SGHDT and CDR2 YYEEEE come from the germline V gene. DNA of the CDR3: TGTGCCAGCAGCTTGCTAATCCTGGACACCGGGGAGCTGTTTTTT. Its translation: CASSLLILDTGELFF. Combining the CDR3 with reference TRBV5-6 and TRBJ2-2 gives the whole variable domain DAGVTQSPTHLIKTRGQQVTLRCSPKSGHDTVSWYQQALGQGPQFIFQYYEEEERQRGNFPDRFSGHQFPNYSSELNVNALLLGDSALYLCASSLLILDTGELFFGEGSRLTVL.

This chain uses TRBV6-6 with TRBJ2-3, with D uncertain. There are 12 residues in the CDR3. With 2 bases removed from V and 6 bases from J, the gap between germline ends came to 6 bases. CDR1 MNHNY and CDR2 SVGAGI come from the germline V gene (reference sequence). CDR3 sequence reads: CASSYGSDTQYF. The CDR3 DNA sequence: TGTGCCAGCAGTTACGGTTCGGATACGCAGTATTTT.

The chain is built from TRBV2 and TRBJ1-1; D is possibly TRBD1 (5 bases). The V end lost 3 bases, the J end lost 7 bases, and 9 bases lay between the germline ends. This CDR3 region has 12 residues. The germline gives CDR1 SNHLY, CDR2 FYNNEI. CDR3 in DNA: TGTGCCAGCAGTGAGAGGGGCTATGAAGCTTTCTTT. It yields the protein CASSERGYEAFF.

For the CDR3, the DNA is TGTGCCAGCAGTTTTTCTAGGGCTAACTATGGCTACACCTTC. Translated, it gives CASSFSRANYGYTF. This rearrangement joins TRBV28 to TRBJ1-2, with D unresolved. The germline gives CDR1 MDHEN, CDR2 SYDVKM. The germline V and J ends were trimmed by 3 bases and 0 bases, with 8 bases remaining between them. This CDR3 is built from 14 residues.